Sequencing of this T cell receptor (beta chain) was carried out in a study of T cells after yellow fever vaccination. For this clonotype: Its antigen is not identified.

TCRdb analysed the 5' RACE reads with MiXCR anew, one entry per CDR3 protein. The sample holds under 550,000 distinct CDR3 sequences, around a fifth seen once. Study conclusions and caveats: Clonotypes appearing in both CD4 and CD8 compartments existed, and their share was small. Booster sampling recovered most clones from primary vaccination (roughly 97% CD4, roughly 88% CD8).

CDR3 size: 16 residues. With V trimmed by 4 bases and J by 2 bases, 6 bases remained unmatched. Per the germline V gene, CDR1 is LGHDT and CDR2 is YNNKEL (reference sequence). This material consisted of PBMCs, taken approximately 20 days after the first yellow fever vaccination. The chain employs TRBV3-1 and TRBJ2-1; TRBD1 matches 9 bases. This sequence originates from a man aged 18 to 29 who received the YFV17D yellow fever vaccine. CDR3 residues: CASSLPGQGPYNEQFF. CDR3 in DNA: TGTGCCAGCAGCCTCCCGGGACAGGGTCCCTACAATGAGCAGTTCTTC.